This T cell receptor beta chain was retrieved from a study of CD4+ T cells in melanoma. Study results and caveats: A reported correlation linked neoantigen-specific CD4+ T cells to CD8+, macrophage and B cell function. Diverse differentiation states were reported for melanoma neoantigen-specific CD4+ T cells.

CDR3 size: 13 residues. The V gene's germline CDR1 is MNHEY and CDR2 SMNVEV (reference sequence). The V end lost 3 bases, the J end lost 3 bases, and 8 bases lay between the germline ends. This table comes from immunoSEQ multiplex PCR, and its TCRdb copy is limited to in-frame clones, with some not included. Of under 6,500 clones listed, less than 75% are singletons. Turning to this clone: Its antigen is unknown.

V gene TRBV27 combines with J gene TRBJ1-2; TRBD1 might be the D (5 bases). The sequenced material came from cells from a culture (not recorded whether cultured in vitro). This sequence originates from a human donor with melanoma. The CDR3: CASSFSRDYGYTF. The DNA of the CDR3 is TGTGCCAGCAGTTTTTCCAGGGACTATGGCTACACCTTC.